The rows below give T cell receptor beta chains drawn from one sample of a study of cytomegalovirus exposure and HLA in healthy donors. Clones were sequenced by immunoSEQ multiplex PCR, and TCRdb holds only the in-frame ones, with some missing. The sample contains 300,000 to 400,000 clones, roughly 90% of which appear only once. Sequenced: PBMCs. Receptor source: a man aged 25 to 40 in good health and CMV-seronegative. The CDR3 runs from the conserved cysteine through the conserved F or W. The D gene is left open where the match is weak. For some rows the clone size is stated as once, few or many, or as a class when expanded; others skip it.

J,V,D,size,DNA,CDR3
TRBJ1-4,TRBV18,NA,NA,TGTGCCAGCCGAACAGTTGCAACTAATGAAAAACTGTTTTTT,CASRTVATNEKLFF
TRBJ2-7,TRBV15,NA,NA,TGTGCCACCAGCAGAGACCCGGGGAGCTCCTACGAGCAGTACTTC,CATSRDPGSSYEQYF
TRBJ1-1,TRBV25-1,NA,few,TGTGCCAGCAGACAGGTGAACACTGAAGCTTTCTTT,CASRQVNTEAFF
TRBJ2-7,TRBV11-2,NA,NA,TGTGCCAGCCTCTCAAATAGGAGCCCCGGGAACTACGAGCAGTACTTC,CASLSNRSPGNYEQYF
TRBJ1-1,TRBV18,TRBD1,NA,TGTGCCAGCTCCCGAGTGACAGGGGACACTGAAGCTTTCTTT,CASSRVTGDTEAFF
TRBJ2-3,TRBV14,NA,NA,TGTGCCAGCAGCCAGGAGGGTTTTCTTGCCACAGATACGCAGTATTTT,CASSQEGFLATDTQYF
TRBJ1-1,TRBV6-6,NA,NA,TGTGCCACCCAGGACAGGAACACTGAAGCTTTCTTT,CATQDRNTEAFF
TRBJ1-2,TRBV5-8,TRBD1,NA,TGTGCCAGCAGCACCGGACAGGGGACTGGGGGCTACACCTTC,CASSTGQGTGGYTF
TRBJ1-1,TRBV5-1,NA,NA,TGCGCCAGCAGTACAGGGAATACTGAAGCTTTCTTT,CASSTGNTEAFF
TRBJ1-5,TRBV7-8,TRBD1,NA,TGTGCCAGCAGGAATTCAGGGGGCTGGGGTCAGCCCCAGCATTTT,CASRNSGGWGQPQHF
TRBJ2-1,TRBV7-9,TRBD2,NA,TGTGCCAGCAGGTCAGATCTCGCGGGGGGTTTCCAGTTCTTC,CASRSDLAGGFQFF
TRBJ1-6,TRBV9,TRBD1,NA,TGTGCCAGCAGCGTAGACAGAGGGGGCGGTTCACCCCTCCACTTT,CASSVDRGGGSPLHF
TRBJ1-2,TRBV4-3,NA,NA,TGCGCCAGCAGCCCCCGGGACGGGACAAGGAGATATGGCTACACCTTC,CASSPRDGTRRYGYTF
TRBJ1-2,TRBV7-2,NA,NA,TGTGCCAGCAGCTCGGGACTCTCGTCGGGTGGCTACACCTTC,CASSSGLSSGGYTF
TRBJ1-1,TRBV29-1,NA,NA,TGCAGCGTTGAGGTCAGATACACTGAAGCTTTCTTT,CSVEVRYTEAFF
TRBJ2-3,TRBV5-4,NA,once,TGTGCCAGCAGCTTGCCCAACTTGGTAGATACGCAGTATTTT,CASSLPNLVDTQYF
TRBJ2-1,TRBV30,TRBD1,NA,TGTGCCTGGAGGACGACCGGGACAGGGGACTACAATGAGCAGTTCTTC,CAWRTTGTGDYNEQFF
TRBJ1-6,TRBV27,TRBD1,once,TGTGCCAGCAGTTCGACAGGGGCCCTATATAATTCACCCCTCCACTTT,CASSSTGALYNSPLHF
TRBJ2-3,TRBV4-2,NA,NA,TGTGCCAGCGCTGCGGCTAGCACAGATACGCAGTATTTT,CASAAASTDTQYF
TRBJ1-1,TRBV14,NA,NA,TGTGCCAGCAGTCAGAAAGCAGGGATGAACACTGAAGCTTTCTTT,CASSQKAGMNTEAFF
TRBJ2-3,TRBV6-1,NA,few,TGTGCCAGCAGTGAGATCAGGGGAACGCAGTATTTT,CASSEIRGTQYF
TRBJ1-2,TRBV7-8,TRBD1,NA,TGTGCCAGCAGCCCCCCGGGACAGGGTTTCGGCTACACCTTC,CASSPPGQGFGYTF
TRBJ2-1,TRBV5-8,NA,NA,TGTGCCAGCAGCTTTTCAGGAAATAAGATCTTC,CASSFSGNKIF
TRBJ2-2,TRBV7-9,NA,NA,TGTGCCAGCAGCCGGCAATGGAGGAGGGCGGAGGAGACCGGGGAGCTGTTTTTT,CASSRQWRRAEETGELFF
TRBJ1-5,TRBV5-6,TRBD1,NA,TGTGCCAGCAGCTTCTGGACAGGGTTTAATCAGCCCCAGCATTTT,CASSFWTGFNQPQHF
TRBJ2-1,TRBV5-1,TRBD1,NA,TGCGCCAGCAGCTTGGGAGGGACAGGGGTTAATGAGCAGTTCTTC,CASSLGGTGVNEQFF
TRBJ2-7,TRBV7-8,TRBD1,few,TGTGCCAGCAGCCGGGACAGGGGAGGTTGGGAGCAGTACTTC,CASSRDRGGWEQYF
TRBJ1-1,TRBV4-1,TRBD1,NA,TGCGCCAGCAGCCAACATTACAGGGGTGACACTGAAGCTTTCTTT,CASSQHYRGDTEAFF
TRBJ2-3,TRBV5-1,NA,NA,TGCGCCAGCAGCTTCACCCCCAACTTACTTAGCACAGATACGCAGTATTTT,CASSFTPNLLSTDTQYF
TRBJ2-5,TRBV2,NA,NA,TGTGCCAGCACAGGGTCGCAAGAGACCCAGTACTTC,CASTGSQETQYF
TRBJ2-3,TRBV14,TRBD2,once,TGTGCCAGCAGCTCGGGACTATCTAGCACAGATACGCAGTATTTT,CASSSGLSSTDTQYF
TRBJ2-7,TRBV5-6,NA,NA,TGTGCCAGCAGCTCCTCCCCCCCGTCCTACGAGCAGTACTTC,CASSSSPPSYEQYF
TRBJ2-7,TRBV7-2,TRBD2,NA,TGTGCCAGCAGCTTAGCGCGGGCGGGGGGGCCTTCCTACGAGCAGTACTTC,CASSLARAGGPSYEQYF
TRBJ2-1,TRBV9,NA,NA,TGTGCCAGCAGCTCCTCCGGACAGTACAATGAGCAGTTCTTC,CASSSSGQYNEQFF
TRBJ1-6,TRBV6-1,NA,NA,TGTGCCAGCAGTGAAACTTACAGTGGGTTTGGTAATTCACCCCTCCACTTT,CASSETYSGFGNSPLHF
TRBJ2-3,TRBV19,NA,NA,TGTGCCAGTAGTATCGGGGGGCCTGGAGATACGCAGTATTTT,CASSIGGPGDTQYF
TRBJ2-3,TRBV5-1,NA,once,TGCGCCAGCAGCTGGGCCGGGCAGGGCGGCACAGATACGCAGTATTTT,CASSWAGQGGTDTQYF
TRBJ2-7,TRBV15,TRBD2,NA,TGTGCCACCAGCTGGGGACTAGCTGTGACCTACGAGCAGTACTTC,CATSWGLAVTYEQYF